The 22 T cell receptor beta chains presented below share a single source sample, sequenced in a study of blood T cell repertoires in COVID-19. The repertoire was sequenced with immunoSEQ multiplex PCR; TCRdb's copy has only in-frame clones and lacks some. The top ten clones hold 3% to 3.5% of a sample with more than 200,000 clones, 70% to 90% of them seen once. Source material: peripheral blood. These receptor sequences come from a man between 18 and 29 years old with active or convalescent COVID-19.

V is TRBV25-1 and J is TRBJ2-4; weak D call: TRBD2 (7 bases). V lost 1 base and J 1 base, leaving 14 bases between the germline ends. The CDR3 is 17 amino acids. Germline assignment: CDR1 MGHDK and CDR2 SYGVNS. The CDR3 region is CASSELKGGFAKNIQYF. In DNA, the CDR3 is TGTGCCAGCAGTGAATTGAAGGGGGGGTTTGCCAAAAACATTCAGTACTTC.

In DNA form, the CDR3 reads TGTGCCACCGGGGGACAGGCCCGGGGAGCCCAGCATTTT. It codes for CATGGQARGAQHF. The chain carries TRBV19 and TRBJ1-5; 8 bases are shared with TRBD1. The CDR3 runs 13 residues. The ends lost 10 bases at V and 11 bases at J; junction bases unmatched: 13. Germline CDR1 and CDR2: LNHDA and SQIVND (reference sequence).

The CDR3 reads CASSPPRGEQFF. CDR3 DNA: TGTGCCAGCAGCCCCCCCAGAGGTGAGCAGTTCTTC. This chain joins TRBV7-3 and TRBJ2-1; no definite D call. Germline V gene sequence: CDR1 SGHTA, CDR2 FQGTGA. This CDR3 comprises 12 residues. V shed 5 bases and J shed 9 bases, with 11 bases lying between them.

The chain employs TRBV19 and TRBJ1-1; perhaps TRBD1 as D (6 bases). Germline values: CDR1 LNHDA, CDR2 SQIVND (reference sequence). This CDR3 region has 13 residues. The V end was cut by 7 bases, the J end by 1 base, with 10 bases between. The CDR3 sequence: CASNWDKNTEAFF. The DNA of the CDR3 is TGTGCCAGTAATTGGGACAAGAACACTGAAGCTTTCTTT.

The CDR3 here is CAISPGGRKQETQYF. DNA for the CDR3: TGTGCCATCAGCCCCGGGGGACGAAAACAAGAGACCCAGTACTTC. The chain recombines TRBV10-3 with TRBJ2-5; tentatively, D is TRBD2 (6 bases). V gave up 6 bases and J gave up 2 bases, with 16 bases separating them. The CDR3 length is 15 residues. Germline values: CDR1 ENHRY, CDR2 SYGVKD.

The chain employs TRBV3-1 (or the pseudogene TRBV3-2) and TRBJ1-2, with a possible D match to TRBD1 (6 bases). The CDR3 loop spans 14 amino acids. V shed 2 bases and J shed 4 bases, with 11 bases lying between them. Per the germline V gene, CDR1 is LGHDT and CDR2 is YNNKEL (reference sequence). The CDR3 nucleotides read TGTGCCAGCAGCCAATCAGGGGTGGGCTATGGCTACACCTTC. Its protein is CASSQSGVGYGYTF.

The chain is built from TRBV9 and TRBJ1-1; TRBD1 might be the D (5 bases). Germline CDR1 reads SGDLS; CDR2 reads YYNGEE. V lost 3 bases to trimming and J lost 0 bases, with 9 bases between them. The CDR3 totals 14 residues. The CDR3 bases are TGTGCCAGCAGCGCCTTGACAGTGAACACTGAAGCTTTCTTT. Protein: CASSALTVNTEAFF.

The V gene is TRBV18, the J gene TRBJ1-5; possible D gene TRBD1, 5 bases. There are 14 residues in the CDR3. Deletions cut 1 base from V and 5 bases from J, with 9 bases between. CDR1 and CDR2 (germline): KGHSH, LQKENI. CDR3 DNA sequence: TGTGCCAGCTCACCACAGGGGTTCGATCAGCCCCAGCATTTT. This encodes CASSPQGFDQPQHF.

CDR3 coding DNA: TGTGCCAGCAGCGGACAGCCCCAGGGATGGTTCGACACCGGGGAGCTGTTTTTT. Its protein product is CASSGQPQGWFDTGELFF. V is TRBV9 and J is TRBJ2-2; weak D call: TRBD1 (5 bases). The germline V gene has CDR1 SGDLS and CDR2 YYNGEE. CDR3 length: 18 amino acids. V was cut by 3 bases and J by 3 bases, with 21 bases left in between.

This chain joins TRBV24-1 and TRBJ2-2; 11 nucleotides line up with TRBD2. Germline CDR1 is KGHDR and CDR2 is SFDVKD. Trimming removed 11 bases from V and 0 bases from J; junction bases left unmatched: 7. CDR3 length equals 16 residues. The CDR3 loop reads CAKRPSGRTNTGELFF. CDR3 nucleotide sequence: TGTGCCAAAAGGCCTAGCGGGAGGACGAACACCGGGGAGCTGTTTTTT.

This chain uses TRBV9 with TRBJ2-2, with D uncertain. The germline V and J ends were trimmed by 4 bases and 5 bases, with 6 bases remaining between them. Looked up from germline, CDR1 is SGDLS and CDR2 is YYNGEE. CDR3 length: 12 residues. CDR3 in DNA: TGTGCCAGCAGCCCCCTTACCGGGGAGCTGTTTTTT. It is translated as CASSPLTGELFF. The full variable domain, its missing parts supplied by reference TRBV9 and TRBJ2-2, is DSGVTQTPKHLITATGQRVTLRCSPRSGDLSVYWYQQSLDQGLQFLIQYYNGEERAKGNILERFSAQQFPDLHSELNLSSLELGDSALYFCASSPLTGELFFGEGSRLTVL.

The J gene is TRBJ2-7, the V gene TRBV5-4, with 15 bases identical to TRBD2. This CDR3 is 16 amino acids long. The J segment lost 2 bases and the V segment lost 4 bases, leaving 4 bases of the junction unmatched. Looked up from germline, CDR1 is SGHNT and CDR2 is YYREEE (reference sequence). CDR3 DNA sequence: TGTGCCAGCAGCAAGGGACTAGCGGGGGGTACCTACGAGCAGTACTTC. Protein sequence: CASSKGLAGGTYEQYF. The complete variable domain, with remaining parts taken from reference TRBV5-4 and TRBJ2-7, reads ETGVTQSPTHLIKTRGQQVTLRCSSQSGHNTVSWYQQALGQGPQFIFQYYREEENGRGNFPPRFSGLQFPNYSSELNVNALELDDSALYLCASSKGLAGGTYEQYFGPGTRLTVT.

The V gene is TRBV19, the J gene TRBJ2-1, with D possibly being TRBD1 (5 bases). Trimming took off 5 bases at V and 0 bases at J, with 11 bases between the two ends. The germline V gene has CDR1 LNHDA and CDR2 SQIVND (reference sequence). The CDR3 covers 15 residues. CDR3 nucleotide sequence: TGTGCCAGTAGTCAGGCAGGGAACTCCTACAATGAGCAGTTCTTC. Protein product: CASSQAGNSYNEQFF.

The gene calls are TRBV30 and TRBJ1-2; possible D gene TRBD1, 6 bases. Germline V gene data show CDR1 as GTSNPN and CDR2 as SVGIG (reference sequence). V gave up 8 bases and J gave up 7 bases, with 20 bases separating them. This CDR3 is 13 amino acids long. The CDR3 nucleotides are TGTGCCACGATACGGACAGACTTTCTTGGCTACACCTTC. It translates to CATIRTDFLGYTF.

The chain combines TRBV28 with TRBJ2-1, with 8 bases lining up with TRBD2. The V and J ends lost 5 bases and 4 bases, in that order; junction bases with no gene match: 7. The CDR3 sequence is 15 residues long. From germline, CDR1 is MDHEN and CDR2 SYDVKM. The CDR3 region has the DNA TGTGCCAGCAGTGTAGCGGGACCGGATTACAATGAGCAGTTCTTC. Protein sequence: CASSVAGPDYNEQFF.

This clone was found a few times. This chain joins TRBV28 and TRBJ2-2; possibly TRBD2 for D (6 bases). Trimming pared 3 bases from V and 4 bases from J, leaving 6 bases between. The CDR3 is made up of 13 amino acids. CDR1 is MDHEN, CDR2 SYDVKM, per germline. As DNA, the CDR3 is TGTGCCAGCAGTTTGGGACTCACCGGGGAGCTGTTTTTT. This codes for CASSLGLTGELFF.

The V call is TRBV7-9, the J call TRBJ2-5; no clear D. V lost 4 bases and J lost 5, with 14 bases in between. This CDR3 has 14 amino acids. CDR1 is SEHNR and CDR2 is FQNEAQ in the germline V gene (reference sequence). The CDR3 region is CASSSPHKPETQYF. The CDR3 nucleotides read TGTGCCAGCAGCTCTCCTCACAAACCGGAGACCCAGTACTTC.

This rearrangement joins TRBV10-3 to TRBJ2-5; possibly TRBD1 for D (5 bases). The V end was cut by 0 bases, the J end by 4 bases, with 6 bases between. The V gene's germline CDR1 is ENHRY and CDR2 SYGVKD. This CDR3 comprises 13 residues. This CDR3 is CAISESTVETQYF. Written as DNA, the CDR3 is TGTGCCATCAGTGAGTCGACAGTAGAGACCCAGTACTTC.

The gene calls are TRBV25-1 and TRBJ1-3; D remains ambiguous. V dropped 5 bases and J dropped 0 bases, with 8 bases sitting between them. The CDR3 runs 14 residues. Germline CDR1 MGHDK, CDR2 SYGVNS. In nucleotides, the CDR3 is TGTGCCAGCAGTTCAGTAAGCTCTGGAAACACCATATATTTT. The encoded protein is CASSSVSSGNTIYF.

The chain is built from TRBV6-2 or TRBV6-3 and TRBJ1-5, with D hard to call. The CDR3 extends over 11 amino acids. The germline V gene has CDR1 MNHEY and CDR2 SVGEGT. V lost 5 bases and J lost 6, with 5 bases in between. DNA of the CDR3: TGTGCCAGCAGTGGAGGTCAGCCCCAGCATTTT. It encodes CASSGGQPQHF.

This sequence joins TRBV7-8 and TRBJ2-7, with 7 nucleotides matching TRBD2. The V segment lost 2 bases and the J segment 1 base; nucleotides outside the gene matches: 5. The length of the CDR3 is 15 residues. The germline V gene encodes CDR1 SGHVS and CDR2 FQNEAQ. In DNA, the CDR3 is TGTGCCAGCAGCTTACAGGTGGGAGGGTCCTACGAGCAGTACTTC. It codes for CASSLQVGGSYEQYF.

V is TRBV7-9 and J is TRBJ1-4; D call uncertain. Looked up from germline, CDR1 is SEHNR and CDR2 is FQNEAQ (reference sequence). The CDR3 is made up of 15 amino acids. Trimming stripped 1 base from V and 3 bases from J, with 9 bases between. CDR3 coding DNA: TGTGCCAGCAGCTTAGGATGGGAGCCTAATGAAAAACTGTTTTTT. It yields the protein CASSLGWEPNEKLFF.